The rows below give T cell receptor beta chains drawn from one sample of a study of human T cells and chemical hapten exposure. TCRdb ran MiXCR on the RACE reads and lists one entry per CDR3 protein. The sample lists more than 150,000 distinct CDR3 sequences, about 25% seen once, with roughly 2.4% in the top ten. This sample comprised whole blood, obtained in connection with sensitization to the hapten diphenylcyclopropenone (DPC). Receptors were obtained from a woman between 35 and 50 years old with alopecia areata. Some clones in this sample may be carry-over from other donors' samples. Both conserved end residues are part of each CDR3. The D gene is left open where the match is weak. Clone size is given for some rows only: seen once, a few or many times, or a class if the clone is expanded.

abundance	d_gene	j_gene	v_gene	CDR3nt	CDR3aa
many	NA	TRBJ2-7	TRBV29-1	TGCAGCGTCATGACCTACGAGCAGTACTTC	CSVMTYEQYF
NA	NA	TRBJ2-7	TRBV28	TGTGCCAGCTCGGTAGGAGGAGGGGGCGGCTTGTACGAGCAGTACTTC	CASSVGGGGGLYEQYF
few	NA	TRBJ2-2	TRBV2	TGTGCCAGCTGTAGAGTTAGGGCCGGGGAGCTGTTTTTT	CASCRVRAGELFF
NA	NA	TRBJ2-3	TRBV5-1	TGCGCCAGCAGCTTCACGGGAGATCGCACAGATACGCAGTATTTT	CASSFTGDRTDTQYF
NA	TRBD2	TRBJ2-1	TRBV2	TGTGCCAGCCACGGACTAGCGGGAGGGAATGAGCAGTTCTTC	CASHGLAGGNEQFF
few	NA	TRBJ2-5	TRBV20-1	TGCAGTGCCGACCCCCGAGGGGCGGCGACCCAGTACTTC	CSADPRGAATQYF
few	TRBD1	TRBJ2-5	TRBV6-2/TRBV6-3	TGTGCCAGCAGTCCCCATCGGACAGGGGTGTACCAAGAGACCCAGTACTTC	CASSPHRTGVYQETQYF
NA	TRBD2	TRBJ2-3	TRBV6-5	TGTGCCAGCAGTTACTACGGACTAGCCGCAGATACGCAGTATTTT	CASSYYGLAADTQYF
NA	TRBD2	TRBJ2-7	TRBV20-1	TGCAGTGCTAGGGTAGCGGGAGCTCCCTACGAGCAGTACTTC	CSARVAGAPYEQYF
NA	NA	TRBJ2-5	TRBV29-1	TGCAGCGTTCCATCAGGGGAATGGGAGACCCAGTACTTC	CSVPSGEWETQYF
few	NA	TRBJ2-7	TRBV7-2	TGTGCCAGCAGCTTAGCGGGACCCTACGAGCAGTACTTC	CASSLAGPYEQYF
NA	NA	TRBJ2-7	TRBV29-1	TGCAGCGTTTCCCTTAGAAGCAACTACGAGCAGTACTTC	CSVSLRSNYEQYF
NA	TRBD1	TRBJ2-3	TRBV29-1	TGCAGCGCTGCCGCCGGGACAGCTGAAGGGACGCAGTATTTT	CSAAAGTAEGTQYF
NA	NA	TRBJ2-3	TRBV4-3	TGCGCCAGCAGCCCTGGGAGTTCTCGCACAGATACGCAGTATTTT	CASSPGSSRTDTQYF
medium-sized	NA	TRBJ1-2	TRBV29-1	TGCAGCGCTTGGGCAGTCGATGGCTACACCTTC	CSAWAVDGYTF
NA	NA	TRBJ1-1	TRBV6-1	TGTGCCAGCAGTGCTGTTCCAGGTGACCCCACTGAAGCTTTCTTT	CASSAVPGDPTEAFF
NA	NA	TRBJ1-6	TRBV2	TGTGCCAGCAGTGAGGGGCCTGGTGGCTCACCCCTCCACTTT	CASSEGPGGSPLHF
few	NA	TRBJ2-3	TRBV7-9	TGTGCCAGCAGCTTAGTGGAGTGGGGCAGCACAGATACGCAGTATTTT	CASSLVEWGSTDTQYF
NA	NA	TRBJ2-5	TRBV15	TGTGCCACCAGTCTGGATCGGGACTCCCCAGAGACCCAGTACTTC	CATSLDRDSPETQYF
few	NA	TRBJ2-3	TRBV2	TGTGCCTCAGAAATTTCCACAGATACGCAGTATTTT	CASEISTDTQYF
few	TRBD1	TRBJ2-1	TRBV24-1	TGTGCCACCAGTGATGCCACAGGGGTCCGGACCTACAATGAGCAGTTCTTC	CATSDATGVRTYNEQFF
NA	NA	TRBJ1-2	TRBV7-2	TGTGCCAGCAGCTTCAGGGGCTCTAACTATGGCTACACCTTC	CASSFRGSNYGYTF
NA	NA	TRBJ1-1	TRBV2	TGTGCCAGCAGTGAAGCGCTAGAAGCTTTCTTT	CASSEALEAFF
NA	TRBD1	TRBJ1-5	TRBV12-3/TRBV12-4	TGTGCCAGCAACTTACAGGGGGGGAATCAGCCCCAGCATTTT	CASNLQGGNQPQHF
NA	NA	TRBJ2-3	TRBV5-1	TGCGCCAGCAGCCCCACTAGACGCACAGATACGCAGTATTTT	CASSPTRRTDTQYF
NA	NA	TRBJ1-1	TRBV7-3	TGTGCCAGCAGCTTAACCCCGGACGTCACTGAAGCTTTCTTT	CASSLTPDVTEAFF
few	TRBD2	TRBJ2-1	TRBV20-1	TGCAGTGCTCTTAGCGGGGCCTGGAGCTACAATGAGCAGTTCTTC	CSALSGAWSYNEQFF
many	NA	TRBJ2-3	TRBV7-9	TGTGCCAGCAGCCTCGTGGTAGCCAGGGATACGCAGTATTTT	CASSLVVARDTQYF
NA	TRBD1	TRBJ2-3	TRBV29-1	TGCAGCGTTGCGGGACAGTTGTCAGATACGCAGTATTTT	CSVAGQLSDTQYF
NA	TRBD1	TRBJ1-1	TRBV20-1	TGCAGTGCTAGGGACAGGGGGCTTGCTGAAGCTTTCTTT	CSARDRGLAEAFF
few	NA	TRBJ1-1	TRBV20-1	TGCAGTGCTAGCCCGGCGAACACTGAAGCTTTCTTT	CSASPANTEAFF
few	NA	TRBJ2-2	TRBV7-9	TGTGCCAGCAGCCCTCGTGGGGCAACCACCGGGGAGCTGTTTTTT	CASSPRGATTGELFF
NA	NA	TRBJ2-5	TRBV5-1	TGCGCCAGCAAGGAAGTAGAAGAGACCCAGTACTTC	CASKEVEETQYF
few	NA	TRBJ2-5	TRBV27	TGTGCCAGCAGTCCGAGCAGGAGTCGGGTAACCCAAGAGACCCAGTACTTC	CASSPSRSRVTQETQYF
NA	TRBD1	TRBJ2-5	TRBV27	TGTGCCACCGGCTCACAGGGGGCTCGAGAGACCCAGTACTTC	CATGSQGARETQYF